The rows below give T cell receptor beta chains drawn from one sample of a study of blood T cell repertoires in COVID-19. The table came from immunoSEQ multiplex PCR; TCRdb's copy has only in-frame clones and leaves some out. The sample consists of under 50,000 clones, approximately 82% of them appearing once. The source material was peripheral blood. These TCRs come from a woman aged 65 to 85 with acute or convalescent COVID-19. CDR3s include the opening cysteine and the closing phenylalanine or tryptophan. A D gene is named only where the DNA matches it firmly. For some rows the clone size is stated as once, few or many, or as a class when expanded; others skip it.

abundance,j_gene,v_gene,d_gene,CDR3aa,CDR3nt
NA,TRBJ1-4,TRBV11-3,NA,CASSRSRGSEKLFF,TGTGCCAGCAGCCGATCCCGCGGGAGTGAAAAACTGTTTTTT
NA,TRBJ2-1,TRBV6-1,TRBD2,CASSERLADREQFF,TGTGCCAGCAGTGAAAGACTAGCGGATAGGGAGCAGTTCTTC
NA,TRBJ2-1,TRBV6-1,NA,CASSEARRGQQFF,TGTGCCAGCAGTGAAGCGAGGCGGGGCCAGCAGTTCTTC
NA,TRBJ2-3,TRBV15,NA,CATSRSFMGAADTQYF,TGTGCCACCAGCAGATCTTTTATGGGGGCCGCAGATACGCAGTATTTT
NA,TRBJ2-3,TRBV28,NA,CASTPNSLRADTQYF,TGTGCCAGCACTCCCAATAGTCTCCGGGCAGATACGCAGTATTTT
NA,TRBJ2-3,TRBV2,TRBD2,CATSLAGTDTQYF,TGTGCCACTTCACTAGCGGGCACAGATACGCAGTATTTT
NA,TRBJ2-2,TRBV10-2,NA,CASSELASWGTGELFF,TGCGCCAGCAGTGAGTTGGCTAGCTGGGGCACCGGGGAGCTGTTTTTT
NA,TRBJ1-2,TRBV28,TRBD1,CASRTQGGVGYTF,TGTGCCAGCAGGACACAGGGGGGTGTCGGCTACACCTTC
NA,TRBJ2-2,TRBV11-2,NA,CASSFPNHRTNTGELFF,TGTGCCAGCAGCTTCCCCAATCACAGGACGAACACCGGGGAGCTGTTTTTT
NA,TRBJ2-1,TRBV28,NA,CASSSTGVREQFF,TGTGCCAGCAGCTCTACGGGAGTCCGGGAGCAGTTCTTC
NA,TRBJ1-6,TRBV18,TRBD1,CASSPLRTGLTSNNSPLHF,TGTGCCAGCTCACCACTACGGACAGGGCTAACCTCCAATAATTCACCCCTCCACTTT
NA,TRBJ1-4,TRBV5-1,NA,CASSPRADSYEKLFF,TGCGCCAGCAGCCCACGCGCGGATAGCTATGAAAAACTGTTTTTT
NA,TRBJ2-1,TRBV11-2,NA,CASSLEAQNNEQFF,TGTGCCAGCAGCTTAGAGGCCCAAAACAATGAGCAGTTCTTC
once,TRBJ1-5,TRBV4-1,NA,CASSGRGVFDQPQHF,TGCGCCAGCAGCGGGAGGGGGGTATTCGATCAGCCCCAGCATTTT
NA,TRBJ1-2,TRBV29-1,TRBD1,CSVGDRERGYTF,TGCAGCGTTGGTGACAGGGAGCGAGGCTACACCTTC
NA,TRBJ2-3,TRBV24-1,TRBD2,CATSDPGTSGRAPTDTQYF,TGTGCCACCAGTGACCCCGGGACTAGCGGGAGGGCCCCCACAGATACGCAGTATTTT
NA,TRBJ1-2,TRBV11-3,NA,CASSFSATGVGYTF,TGTGCCAGCAGCTTTTCAGCGACGGGGGTGGGCTACACCTTC
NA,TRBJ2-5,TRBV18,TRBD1,CASSPWLTGGKETQYF,TGTGCCAGCTCACCATGGTTGACAGGGGGCAAAGAGACCCAGTACTTC
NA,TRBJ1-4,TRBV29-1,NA,CSVGRENEKLFF,TGCAGCGTTGGGAGGGAGAATGAAAAACTGTTTTTT
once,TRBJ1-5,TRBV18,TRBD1,CASSHDRGQGQPQHF,TGTGCCAGCTCACACGACAGGGGTCAGGGACAGCCCCAGCATTTT
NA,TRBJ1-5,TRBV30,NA,CAWSETQAGPQHF,TGTGCCTGGAGCGAGACTCAAGCTGGGCCCCAGCATTTT
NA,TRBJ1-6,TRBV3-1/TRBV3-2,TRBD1,CASSLTGGNSPLHF,TGTGCCAGCAGCCTGACAGGGGGCAATTCACCCCTCCACTTT
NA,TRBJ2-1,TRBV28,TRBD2,CASGGLAGGYSYNEQFF,TGTGCCAGCGGGGGACTAGCGGGAGGGTACTCCTACAATGAGCAGTTCTTC
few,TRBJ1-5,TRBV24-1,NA,CATSEPGQGYNQPQHF,TGTGCCACCAGTGAGCCTGGGCAGGGGTACAATCAGCCCCAGCATTTT
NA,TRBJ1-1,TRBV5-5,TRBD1,CASSSSPQGGNTEAFF,TGTGCCAGCAGCTCTAGCCCCCAGGGGGGGAACACTGAAGCTTTCTTT
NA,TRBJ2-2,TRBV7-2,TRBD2,CASSLLAGSEGGELFF,TGTGCCAGCAGCTTACTAGCGGGATCGGAGGGCGGGGAGCTGTTTTTT
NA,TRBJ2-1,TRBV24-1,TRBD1,CATSDFPGTGINEQFF,TGTGCCACCAGTGATTTCCCCGGGACAGGTATTAATGAGCAGTTCTTC
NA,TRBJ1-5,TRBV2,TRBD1,CASRRTGGNSNQPQHF,TGTGCCAGCAGGCGGACAGGGGGCAATAGCAATCAGCCCCAGCATTTT
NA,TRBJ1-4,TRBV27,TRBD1,CASSSRDSWDEKLFF,TGTGCCAGCAGTTCCCGGGACAGTTGGGATGAAAAACTGTTTTTT
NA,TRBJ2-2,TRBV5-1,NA,CASSLQGNTGELFF,TGCGCCAGCAGCCTGCAGGGGAACACCGGGGAGCTGTTTTTT
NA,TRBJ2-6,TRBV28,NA,CASSAWGVSPLFGGANVLTF,TGTGCCAGCAGTGCTTGGGGGGTGAGTCCGCTCTTCGGTGGGGCCAACGTCCTGACTTTC
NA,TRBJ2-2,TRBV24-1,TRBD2,CAIGPRSTSFTGELFF,TGTGCCATCGGGCCCAGGTCGACTAGCTTTACCGGGGAGCTGTTTTTT
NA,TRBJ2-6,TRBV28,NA,CASRFPSGANVLTF,TGTGCCAGCAGGTTTCCATCTGGGGCCAACGTCCTGACTTTC
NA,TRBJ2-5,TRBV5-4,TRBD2,CASSGGLAVEETQYF,TGTGCCAGCAGCGGGGGACTAGCGGTTGAAGAGACCCAGTACTTC
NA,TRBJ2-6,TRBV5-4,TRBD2,CASSSGLAEQHTVLTF,TGTGCCAGCAGCTCTGGACTAGCGGAACAACACACCGTCCTGACTTTC
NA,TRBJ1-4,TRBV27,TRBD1,CASSLIGDRGNEKLFF,TGTGCCAGCAGTTTAATCGGTGACAGGGGTAATGAAAAACTGTTTTTT
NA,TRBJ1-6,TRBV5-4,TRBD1,CASSLSDRDSPLHF,TGTGCCAGCAGCTTGTCGGACAGGGACTCACCCCTCCACTTT
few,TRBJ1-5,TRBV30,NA,CAWSVLNNQPQHF,TGTGCCTGGAGTGTACTGAATAATCAGCCCCAGCATTTT